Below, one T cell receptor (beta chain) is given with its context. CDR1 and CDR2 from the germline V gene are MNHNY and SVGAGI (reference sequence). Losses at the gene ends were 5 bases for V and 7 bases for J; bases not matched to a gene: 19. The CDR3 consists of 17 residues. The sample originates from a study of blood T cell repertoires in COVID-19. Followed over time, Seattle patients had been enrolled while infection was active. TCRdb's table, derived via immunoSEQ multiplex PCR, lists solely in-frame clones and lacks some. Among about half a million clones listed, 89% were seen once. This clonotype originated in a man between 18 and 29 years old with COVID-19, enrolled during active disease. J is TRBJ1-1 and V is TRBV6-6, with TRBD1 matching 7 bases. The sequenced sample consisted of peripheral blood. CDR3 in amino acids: CASSRSPGTAAADEAFF. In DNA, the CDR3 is TGTGCCAGCAGTCGGAGCCCCGGGACAGCGGCCGCGGATGAAGCTTTCTTT.